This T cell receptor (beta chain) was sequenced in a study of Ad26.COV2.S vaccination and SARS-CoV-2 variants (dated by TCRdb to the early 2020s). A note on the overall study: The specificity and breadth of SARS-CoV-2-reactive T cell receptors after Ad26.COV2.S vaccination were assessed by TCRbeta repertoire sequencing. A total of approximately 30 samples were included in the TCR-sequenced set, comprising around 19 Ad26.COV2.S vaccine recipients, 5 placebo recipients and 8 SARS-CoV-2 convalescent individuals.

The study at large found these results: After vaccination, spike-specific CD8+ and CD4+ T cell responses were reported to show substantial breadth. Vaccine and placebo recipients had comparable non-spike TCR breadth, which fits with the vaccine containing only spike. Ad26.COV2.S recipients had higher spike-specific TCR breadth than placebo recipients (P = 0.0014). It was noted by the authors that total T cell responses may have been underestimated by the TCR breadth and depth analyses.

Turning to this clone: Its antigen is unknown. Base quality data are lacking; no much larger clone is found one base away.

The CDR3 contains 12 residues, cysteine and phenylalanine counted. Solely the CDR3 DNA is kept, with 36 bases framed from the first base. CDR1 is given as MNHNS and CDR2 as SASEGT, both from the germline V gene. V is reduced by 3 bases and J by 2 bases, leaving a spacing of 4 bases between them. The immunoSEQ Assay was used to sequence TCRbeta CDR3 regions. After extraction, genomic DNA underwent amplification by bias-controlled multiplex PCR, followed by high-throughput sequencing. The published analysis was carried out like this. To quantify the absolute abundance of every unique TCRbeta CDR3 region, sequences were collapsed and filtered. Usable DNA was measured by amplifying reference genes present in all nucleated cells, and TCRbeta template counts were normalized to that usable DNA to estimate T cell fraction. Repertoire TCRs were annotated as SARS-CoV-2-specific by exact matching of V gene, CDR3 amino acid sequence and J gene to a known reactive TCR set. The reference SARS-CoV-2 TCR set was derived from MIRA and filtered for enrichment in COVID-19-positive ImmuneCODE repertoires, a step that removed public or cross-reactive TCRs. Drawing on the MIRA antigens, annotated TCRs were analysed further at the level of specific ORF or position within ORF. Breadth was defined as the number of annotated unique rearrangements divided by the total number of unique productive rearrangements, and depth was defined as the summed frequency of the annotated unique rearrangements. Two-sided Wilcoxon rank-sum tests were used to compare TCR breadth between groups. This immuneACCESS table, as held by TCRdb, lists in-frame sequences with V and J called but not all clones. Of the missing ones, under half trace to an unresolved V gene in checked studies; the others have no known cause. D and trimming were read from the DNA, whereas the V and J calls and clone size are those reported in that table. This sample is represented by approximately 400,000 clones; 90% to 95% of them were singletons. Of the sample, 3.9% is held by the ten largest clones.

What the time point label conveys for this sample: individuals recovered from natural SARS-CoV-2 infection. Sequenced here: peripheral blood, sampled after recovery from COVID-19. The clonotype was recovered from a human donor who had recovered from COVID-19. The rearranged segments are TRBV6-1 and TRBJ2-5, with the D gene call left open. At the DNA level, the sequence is TGTGCCAGCAGTGAGAATCAAGAGACCCAGTACTTC. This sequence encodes CASSENQETQYF.